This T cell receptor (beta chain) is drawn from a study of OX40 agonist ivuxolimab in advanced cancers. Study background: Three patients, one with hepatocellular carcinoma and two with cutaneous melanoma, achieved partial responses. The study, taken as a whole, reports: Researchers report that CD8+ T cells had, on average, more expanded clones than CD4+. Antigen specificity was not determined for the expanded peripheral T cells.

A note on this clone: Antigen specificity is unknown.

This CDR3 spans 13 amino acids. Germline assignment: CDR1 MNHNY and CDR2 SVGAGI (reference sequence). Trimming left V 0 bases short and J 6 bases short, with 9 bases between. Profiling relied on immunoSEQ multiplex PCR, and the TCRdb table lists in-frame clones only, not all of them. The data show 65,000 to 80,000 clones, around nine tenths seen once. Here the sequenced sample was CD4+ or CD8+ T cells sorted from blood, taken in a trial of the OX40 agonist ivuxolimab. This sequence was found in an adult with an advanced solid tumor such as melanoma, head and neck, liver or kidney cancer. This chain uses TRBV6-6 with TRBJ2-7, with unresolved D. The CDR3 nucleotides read TGTGCCAGCAGTTACTCCGAGGATGGCGAGCAGTACTTC. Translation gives CASSYSEDGEQYF.